This T cell receptor beta chain was obtained from a study of glioma-infiltrating T cells. As concerns this clonotype: The junction departs from the called germline gene at one end, perhaps through a read error.

The CDR3 consists of 13 residues. CDR1 is SEHNR and CDR2 is FQNEAQ in the germline V gene (reference sequence). TCR alpha and beta CDR3 regions were amplified from RNA using iRepertoire nested multiplex PCR. MiXCR, applied by TCRdb to the multiplex PCR reads, yields one record per CDR3 protein. Of some 22,000 distinct CDR3 sequences in the sample, approximately 25% were seen once. J is TRBJ2-7 and V is TRBV7-9; TRBD2 might be the D (6 bases). Source material: glioma tissue, nonneoplastic brain tissue, or PBMCs (not recorded which). The TCR comes from a human donor with low-grade glioma or glioblastoma, undergoing nonglioma brain surgery, or in good health (not recorded which). CDR3 sequence reads: CARRHGSSYEQYF. The CDR3 DNA reads as TGTGCCCGCAGGCACGGGAGCTCCTACGAGCAGTACTTC.